One sample yielded the 27 T cell receptor beta chains listed below, sequenced in a study of blood T cell repertoires in COVID-19. Method: immunoSEQ multiplex PCR; TCRdb's copy keeps in-frame clones and lacks some. This table has 260,000 or so clones, around 83% appearing once. Material: peripheral blood. These receptors all come from a man older than 75 with acute or convalescent COVID-19.

This chain links TRBV6-2 or TRBV6-3 with TRBJ2-7, with a tentative D call TRBD2 (6 bases). Trimming left V 6 bases short and J 7 bases short, with 16 bases between. Looked up from germline, CDR1 is MNHEY and CDR2 is SVGEGT. The CDR3 consists of 13 residues. DNA for the CDR3: TGTGCCAGCAGCCCCAGACTAGTCGGTGAGCAGTACTTC. It is translated as CASSPRLVGEQYF.

The V call is TRBV3-1 (or the pseudogene TRBV3-2), the J call TRBJ2-7, with 7 bases that match TRBD2. The V and J ends lost 1 base and 6 bases, in that order; junction bases with no gene match: 9. Germline CDR1 and CDR2: LGHDT and YNNKEL (reference sequence). This CDR3 comprises 15 residues. As DNA, the CDR3 is TGTGCCAGCAGCCAAGGCTGGGCGGGAGAGAGCGAGCAGTACTTC. It codes for CASSQGWAGESEQYF.

The chain couples TRBV7-2 to TRBJ2-3; 8 bases agree with TRBD2. Trimming removed 1 base from V and 5 bases from J; junction bases left unmatched: 8. This CDR3 has 16 residues. Per the germline V gene, CDR1 is SGHTA and CDR2 is FQGNSA. The CDR3 here is CASSLGSGGWGDTQYF. In nucleotides, the CDR3 is TGTGCCAGCAGCTTAGGCAGCGGGGGTTGGGGAGATACGCAGTATTTT.

The chain joins TRBV27 to TRBJ1-4; possibly TRBD1 for D (6 bases). V lost 5 bases, J lost 3 bases, and 10 bases lay in between. This CDR3 has 14 residues. Germline CDR1 MNHEY, CDR2 SMNVEV (reference sequence). The CDR3 reads CASSLRGANEKLFF. Here the CDR3 DNA reads TGTGCCAGCAGTCTCAGGGGAGCTAATGAAAAACTGTTTTTT.

The chain joins TRBV11-2 to TRBJ2-5; 8 bases are a match to TRBD2. Germline V gives CDR1 SGHAT, CDR2 FQNNGV. CDR3 length equals 13 residues. V lost 5 bases to trimming and J lost 5 bases; unmatched junction nucleotides: 4. The CDR3 sequence is CASSGGLEETQYF. CDR3 bases: TGTGCCAGCAGCGGGGGACTAGAGGAGACCCAGTACTTC.

The chain employs TRBV28 and TRBJ1-4; D unclear. CDR3 length equals 16 residues. V was pared by 2 bases and J by 4 bases, with 14 bases between. Germline CDR1 reads MDHEN; CDR2 reads SYDVKM. CDR3 loop: CASSLVLGSYNEKLFF. DNA for the CDR3: TGTGCCAGCAGTTTAGTTCTGGGCAGTTATAATGAAAAACTGTTTTTT.

V is TRBV7-8 and J is TRBJ2-7, with TRBD2 matching 11 bases. V lost 5 bases and J lost 1; bases outside the gene matches: 4. Germline V CDR1 and CDR2: SGHVS, FQNEAQ. The CDR3 spans 15 residues. The DNA of the CDR3 is TGTGCCAGCAGCACTAGGACTAGCGGGTCCTACGAGCAGTACTTC. Its translation is CASSTRTSGSYEQYF.

The chain carries TRBV10-3 and TRBJ2-7; possibly TRBD2 for D (5 bases). This CDR3 is 13 amino acids long. CDR1 ENHRY and CDR2 SYGVKD come from the germline V gene. Trimming cost V 11 bases and J 2 bases, with 16 bases left between them. CDR3 coding DNA: TGTGCCTCACACCGGGATACGCCCTACGAGCAGTACTTC. It specifies CASHRDTPYEQYF.

The J gene is TRBJ1-4, the V gene TRBV4-2; D is ambiguous. The CDR3 has 16 residues. Germline CDR1 reads LGHNA; CDR2 reads YNFKEQ. V lost 0 bases and J lost 0, with 8 bases in between. This chain's CDR3 is CASSQDRRATNEKLFF. The CDR3, as DNA: TGTGCCAGCAGCCAAGATCGGCGGGCAACTAATGAAAAACTGTTTTTT.

The chain carries TRBV30 and TRBJ2-5, with TRBD2 matching over 10 bases. The CDR3 is made up of 19 amino acids. Unmatched junction bases numbered 21, after V lost 1 base and J lost 7 bases. CDR1 is GTSNPN, CDR2 SVGIG, per germline (reference sequence). The CDR3 reads CAWSGWVGSQAGGPGTQYF. CDR3 nucleotide sequence: TGTGCCTGGAGTGGTTGGGTGGGCTCTCAAGCGGGAGGGCCCGGGACCCAGTACTTC.

This chain links TRBV5-4 with TRBJ2-4, with D possibly being TRBD2 (6 bases). The CDR3 contains 16 residues. Trimming stripped 4 bases from V and 0 bases from J, with 14 bases between. Germline V lookup: CDR1 SGHNT, CDR2 YYREEE (reference sequence). CDR3 nucleotide sequence: TGTGCCAGCAGCCCGGGTGTGGGGGGAGCCAAAAACATTCAGTACTTC. Protein sequence: CASSPGVGGAKNIQYF.

This clone was seen only once. The V gene is TRBV5-1, the J gene TRBJ1-5; D is uncertain. This CDR3 is built from 14 residues. Between the trimmed V and J ends, which lost 0 bases and 7 bases, there was a span of 11 bases. Per the germline V gene, CDR1 is SGHRS and CDR2 is YFSETQ. CDR3 bases: TGCGCCAGCAGCTTGGGAGGGTTCGGGCAGCCCCAGCATTTT. Translation: CASSLGGFGQPQHF.

This clone appeared a single time. The rearrangement links TRBV2 to TRBJ1-4; no definite D call. Trimming shortened V by 4 bases and J by 0 bases, and 15 bases separated the two germline ends. CDR3 size: 17 residues. Germline V lookup: CDR1 SNHLY, CDR2 FYNNEI. The CDR3 DNA sequence: TGTGCCAGCAGTGGGCAGGTCCGAGTTGCAACTAATGAAAAACTGTTTTTT. It codes for CASSGQVRVATNEKLFF.

This chain joins TRBV3-1 (or the pseudogene TRBV3-2) and TRBJ2-3; 9 nucleotides line up with TRBD2. V shed 4 bases and J 2 bases; nucleotides not matched to a gene: 7. There are 16 residues in the CDR3. Germline CDR1 and CDR2: LGHDT and YNNKEL (reference sequence). The DNA of the CDR3 is TGTGCCAGCAGCCGGAGACTAGCGGACCTCACAGATACGCAGTATTTT. It codes for CASSRRLADLTDTQYF.

The chain couples TRBV5-1 to TRBJ2-2; D remains unclear. The CDR3 is 15 residues long. Trimming left V 2 bases short and J 3 bases short, with 11 bases between. Germline CDR1 reads SGHRS; CDR2 reads YFSETQ. The CDR3 loop reads CASSFRVVDTGELFF. DNA of the CDR3: TGCGCCAGCAGCTTCCGGGTTGTCGACACCGGGGAGCTGTTTTTT.

This chain links TRBV19 with TRBJ2-5; 8 bases match TRBD2. The V gene end was trimmed by 5 bases and the J gene end by 7 bases; junction bases not matched to a gene: 6. Germline V CDR1 and CDR2: LNHDA, SQIVND (reference sequence). The CDR3 has 13 amino acids. The CDR3 is CASSQRGPGTQYF. CDR3 DNA sequence: TGTGCCAGTAGTCAGCGGGGGCCGGGGACCCAGTACTTC.

The chain couples TRBV5-1 to TRBJ1-6; maybe TRBD1 (5 bases). The V gene lost 8 bases and the J gene lost 5 bases, with 17 bases spanning the gap. The germline V gene has CDR1 SGHRS and CDR2 YFSETQ. The length of the CDR3 is 15 residues. This CDR3 is CASSGGAVDNSPLHF. In DNA form, the CDR3 reads TGCGCCAGTTCCGGAGGGGCGGTGGATAATTCACCCCTCCACTTT.

The genes are TRBV5-1 and TRBJ1-6; TRBD1 agrees at 7 bases. There are 16 residues in the CDR3. From germline, CDR1 is SGHRS and CDR2 YFSETQ. V dropped 0 bases and J dropped 4; count of bases not matched to a gene: 4. In nucleotides, the CDR3 is TGCGCCAGCAGCTTGGCGGGACAGTCTTATAATTCACCCCTCCACTTT. It yields the protein CASSLAGQSYNSPLHF.

The chain links TRBV5-1 to TRBJ1-5, with a tentative D call TRBD1 (6 bases). Trimming pared 5 bases from V and 1 base from J, leaving 13 bases between. Germline V lookup: CDR1 SGHRS, CDR2 YFSETQ. This CDR3 contains 15 residues. The chain's CDR3 is CASSTGGLSNQPQHF. The DNA of the CDR3 is TGCGCCAGCAGTACTGGGGGCCTAAGCAATCAGCCCCAGCATTTT.

Only one count was recorded for this clone. The gene calls are TRBV5-1 and TRBJ1-2, with 9 nucleotides matching TRBD1. The CDR3 extends over 14 amino acids. Germline V gene lookup returns CDR1 SGHRS and CDR2 YFSETQ. Trimming took 2 bases from V and 3 from J; bases not matched to a gene: 2. CDR3 residues: CASSFTGGDYGYTF. CDR3 bases: TGCGCCAGCAGCTTCACAGGGGGCGACTATGGCTACACCTTC. Based on the CDR3 plus reference TRBV5-1 and TRBJ1-2, the full variable domain is KAGVTQTPRYLIKTRGQQVTLSCSPISGHRSVSWYQQTPGQGLQFLFEYFSETQRNKGNFPGRFSGRQFSNSRSEMNVSTLELGDSALYLCASSFTGGDYGYTFGSGTRLTVV.

The chain couples TRBV30 to TRBJ2-3; D perhaps matches TRBD2 (6 bases). In germline, CDR1 is GTSNPN, CDR2 SVGIG (reference sequence). V was clipped by 0 bases and J by 2 bases, with 12 bases between them. The CDR3 contains 15 residues. The DNA of the CDR3 is TGTGCCTGGAGTGTACTTAGCGGCCTCACAGATACGCAGTATTTT. This encodes CAWSVLSGLTDTQYF. Full variable domain (rest looked up from reference TRBV30 and TRBJ2-3): SQTIHQWPATLVQPVGSPLSLECTVEGTSNPNLYWYRQAAGRGLQLLFYSVGIGQISSEVPQNLSASRPQDRQFILSSKKLLLSDSGFYLCAWSVLSGLTDTQYFGPGTRLTVL.

The chain links TRBV27 to TRBJ1-2, with 9 bases identical to TRBD1. The CDR3 length is 17 residues. Germline CDR1 MNHEY, CDR2 SMNVEV (reference sequence). With 4 bases clipped from V and 2 bases from J, the junction kept 11 bases outside the gene matches. DNA of the CDR3: TGTGCCAGCAGTTATTCAGGACAGGGGAGTAGGAACTATGGCTACACCTTC. As protein: CASSYSGQGSRNYGYTF.

The rearrangement joins TRBV18 to TRBJ2-5; possibly TRBD2 for D (6 bases). The CDR3 totals 16 residues. From germline, CDR1 is KGHSH and CDR2 LQKENI. The V gene lost 8 bases and the J gene lost 9 bases, with 28 bases spanning the gap. The CDR3 sequence is CASTLTTGLMGIAQYF. The CDR3 nucleotides are TGTGCCAGCACACTAACAACGGGACTCATGGGTATCGCCCAGTACTTC.

The chain is built from TRBV2 and TRBJ2-2, with D possibly matching TRBD2 (6 bases). Trimming removed 6 bases from V and 7 bases from J, with 21 bases in between. This CDR3 comprises 16 residues. Germline CDR1 reads SNHLY; CDR2 reads FYNNEI. The CDR3 region is CASSRTTSAGNGELFF. CDR3 in DNA: TGTGCCAGCAGCCGGACAACCTCCGCGGGAAACGGGGAGCTGTTTTTT.

The rearrangement links TRBV5-1 to TRBJ2-3; TRBD1 matches at 8 bases. The junction had 3 bases not matched to a gene; V was cut back by 0 bases and J by 3 bases. Germline-derived CDR1 and CDR2 are SGHRS and YFSETQ. The CDR3 covers 15 residues. The CDR3 DNA reads TGCGCCAGCAGCTTGGGGGGACAGGTGACAGATACGCAGTATTTT. Encoded protein: CASSLGGQVTDTQYF. The full variable domain, completed using reference TRBV5-1 and TRBJ2-3, is KAGVTQTPRYLIKTRGQQVTLSCSPISGHRSVSWYQQTPGQGLQFLFEYFSETQRNKGNFPGRFSGRQFSNSRSEMNVSTLELGDSALYLCASSLGGQVTDTQYFGPGTRLTVL.

The rearrangement joins TRBV19 to TRBJ2-5; D might be TRBD2 (6 bases). The CDR3 extends over 15 amino acids. V lost 3 bases and J lost 0, with 11 bases in between. Per germline, CDR1 LNHDA and CDR2 SQIVND (reference sequence). CDR3 nucleotides: TGTGCCAGTAGTATCGGCGGGACCTACCAAGAGACCCAGTACTTC. This codes for CASSIGGTYQETQYF.

In regard to this clone: The junction differs from germline at one of its ends, possibly a read error. The chain is built from TRBV6-5 and TRBJ2-1; the D gene is possibly TRBD2 (6 bases). The CDR3 is 13 residues long. Germline loops: CDR1 MNHEY, CDR2 SVGAGI. CDR3 sequence (DNA): TGTGCCAGCACCTCCTTGGAGGGGCTAGCCTGGGTCTTC. It translates to CASTSLEGLAWVF.